Sequencing of this T cell receptor beta chain was carried out in a study of shared clonotypes between healthy human individuals. The study's findings and limits: Relative to memory subsets, naive subsets generally showed larger estimated richness.

Clones were sequenced by immunoSEQ multiplex PCR, and TCRdb holds only the in-frame ones, with some missing. The repertoire holds approximately 600,000 clones, with roughly 95% as singletons. Positively selected for CCR7, the CD45RO-negative cells used as naive CD8 cells excluded terminally differentiated effector memory CD45RA+ cells. As to this clone: Its antigen remains unidentified.

The CDR3 contains 15 residues. V trimming: 0 bases; J trimming: 6 bases; junction bases outside the gene matches: 9. The germline V gene has CDR1 SGHRS and CDR2 YFSETQ. V is TRBV5-1 and J is TRBJ2-7, with 7 positions matching TRBD2. The receptor was derived from a woman in her thirties in good health. Sequencing input: naive CD8+ T cells sorted from blood. The CDR3 here is CASSLGRESPLEQYF. CDR3 in DNA: TGCGCCAGCAGCTTGGGGCGGGAGAGCCCCCTCGAGCAGTACTTC. The full variable domain, its missing parts supplied by reference TRBV5-1 and TRBJ2-7, is KAGVTQTPRYLIKTRGQQVTLSCSPISGHRSVSWYQQTPGQGLQFLFEYFSETQRNKGNFPGRFSGRQFSNSRSEMNVSTLELGDSALYLCASSLGRESPLEQYFGPGTRLTVT.